The clone carrying this T cell receptor beta chain was seen repeatedly, ten times or more. Its specificity is not known. PCR was performed a second time for about 7 to 12 cycles using a sample-barcoded 5' primer and a J-beta primer mix. TCRdb itself ran the 5' RACE reads through MiXCR, one entry per CDR3 protein. The profile shows hundreds of thousands of distinct CDR3 sequences, about 50% of them singletons. J gave up 6 bases and V 5 bases, and 9 bases lay outside the gene matches. CDR1 and CDR2 from the germline V gene are MNHEY and SVGAGI. The CDR3 runs 15 residues. The record originates from a study of blood T cells in healthy people across ages. Study-wide points: No one knew whether donors had CMV, which possibly confounded expanded clonotype changes.

This chain uses TRBV6-5 with TRBJ1-5; TRBD1 agrees at 8 bases. Sequenced input: blood. This sequence originates from a woman older than 75 in good health. The CDR3 DNA reads TGTGCCAGCAGTACCGGACAGGGCGGGAGTCAGCCCCAGCATTTT. This encodes CASSTGQGGSQPQHF.